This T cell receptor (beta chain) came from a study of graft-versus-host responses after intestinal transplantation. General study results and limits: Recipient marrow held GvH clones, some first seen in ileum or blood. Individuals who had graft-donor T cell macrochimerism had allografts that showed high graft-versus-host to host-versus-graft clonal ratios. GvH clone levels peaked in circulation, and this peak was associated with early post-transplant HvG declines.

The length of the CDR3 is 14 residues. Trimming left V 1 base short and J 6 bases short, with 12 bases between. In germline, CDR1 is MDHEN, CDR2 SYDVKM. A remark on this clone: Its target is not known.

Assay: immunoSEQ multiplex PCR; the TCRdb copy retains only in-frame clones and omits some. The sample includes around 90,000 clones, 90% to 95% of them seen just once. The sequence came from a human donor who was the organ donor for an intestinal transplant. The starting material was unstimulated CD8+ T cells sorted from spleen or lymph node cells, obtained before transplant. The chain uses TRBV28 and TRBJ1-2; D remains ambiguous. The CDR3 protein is CASSLFVELNGYTF. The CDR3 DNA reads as TGTGCCAGCAGTTTATTTGTGGAGCTTAATGGCTACACCTTC.